A selection of T cell receptor beta chains follows, all from one sample in a study of Tregs in tolerant kidney transplant recipients. Clones were read by immunoSEQ multiplex PCR, and TCRdb kept only the in-frame ones, dropping some. Of some 90,000 clones in the sample, just over 90% are singletons; the top ten hold roughly 5%. The sequenced material came from CD8+ T cells from blood. Every receptor here comes from a human donor in good health. CDR3s include the opening cysteine and the closing phenylalanine or tryptophan. The order of the fields is D gene, clone size, J gene, V gene, CDR3 DNA, CDR3 protein. D genes are given only for firm matches. Clone size is stated in some rows and not others, as once, few, many or a class when expanded.

. | . | TRBJ1-2 | TRBV27 | TGTGCCAGCAGTGCCTACGGGGTGGCCTATGGCTACACCTTC | CASSAYGVAYGYTF
. | . | TRBJ2-3 | TRBV27 | TGTGCCAGCAGTTTGGCTGAGGACCTCAATACGCAGTATTTT | CASSLAEDLNTQYF
. | . | TRBJ1-3 | TRBV6-5 | TGTGCCAGCAGTGGACAGAACTCTGGAAACACCATATATTTT | CASSGQNSGNTIYF
TRBD2 | . | TRBJ2-2 | TRBV11-2 | TGTGCCAGCAGCTTAGCGGGGGGGCACACCGGGGAGCTGTTTTTT | CASSLAGGHTGELFF
. | . | TRBJ2-3 | TRBV5-4 | TGTGCCAGCAGCCACGGAGGTGGCGGCCTCACAGATACGCAGTATTTT | CASSHGGGGLTDTQYF
. | . | TRBJ2-6 | TRBV9 | TGTGCCAGCAGCCAGACATTCTCTGGGGCCAACGTCCTGACTTTC | CASSQTFSGANVLTF
TRBD2 | . | TRBJ2-1 | TRBV6-5 | TGTGCCAGCAGCCTAGAACTAGCGGGAGGCAATGAGCAGTTCTTC | CASSLELAGGNEQFF
TRBD1 | once | TRBJ2-5 | TRBV7-8 | TGTGCCAGCCGAGCGGAGACAGGGCGAGAGACCCAGTACTTC | CASRAETGRETQYF
. | few | TRBJ1-5 | TRBV7-7 | TGTGCTAGCAGCTTTCCGGGTCTGTTCCAGCATTTT | CASSFPGLFQHF
. | . | TRBJ2-5 | TRBV27 | TGTGCCAGCAGTTTATATGGCGGCCAAGAGACCCAGTACTTC | CASSLYGGQETQYF
. | . | TRBJ2-3 | TRBV5-1 | TGCGCCAGCAGGGAAGTTCCAGATACGCAGTATTTT | CASREVPDTQYF
. | once | TRBJ1-2 | TRBV10-3 | TGTGCCATCAGTGACAAGGGAAACTATGGCTACACCTTC | CAISDKGNYGYTF
. | . | TRBJ2-7 | TRBV7-6 | TGTGCCAGCAGCTTAGAGGTAGCAACCTACGAGCAGTACTTC | CASSLEVATYEQYF
TRBD1 | . | TRBJ1-2 | TRBV9 | TGTGCCAGCAGCTTTAGCCGGGACAGCGCTAACTATGGCTACACCTTC | CASSFSRDSANYGYTF
. | once | TRBJ1-2 | TRBV2 | TGTGCCAGCCCGGGGGGGGACCGTAACTATGGCTACACCTTC | CASPGGDRNYGYTF
. | . | TRBJ1-2 | TRBV13 | TGTGCCAGCAGCCCCACCTCCCTGCGAGCTAACTATGGCTACACCTTC | CASSPTSLRANYGYTF
TRBD2 | . | TRBJ2-7 | TRBV6-5 | TGTGCCAGCATGACCAGGACTAGCGGCCCCTACGAGCAGTACTTC | CASMTRTSGPYEQYF
TRBD1 | once | TRBJ1-2 | TRBV6-5 | TGTGCCAGCAGTTCCCTTCCGACAGGGGGCAGAGATGGCTACACCTTC | CASSSLPTGGRDGYTF
TRBD1 | . | TRBJ1-5 | TRBV6-1 | TGTGCCAGCATGGACAGGCCTTATAGCAATCAGCCCCAGCATTTT | CASMDRPYSNQPQHF
. | . | TRBJ1-5 | TRBV7-9 | TGTGCCAGCAGCTTAAACAGGGAAGGGAATCAGCCCCAGCATTTT | CASSLNREGNQPQHF
TRBD2 | . | TRBJ2-1 | TRBV5-1 | TGCGCCAGCAGCTTGGTGCTAGCGGGAGCTTATGGGTCCTACAATGAGCAGTTCTTC | CASSLVLAGAYGSYNEQFF
. | . | TRBJ1-1 | TRBV6-1 | TGTGCCAGCAGTGAAGGGACTGGACAAATGAACACTGAAGCTTTCTTT | CASSEGTGQMNTEAFF
TRBD1 | . | TRBJ1-1 | TRBV18 | TGTGCCAGCTCACCACTCCATGACAGGGGGACCCAGAACACTGAAGCTTTCTTT | CASSPLHDRGTQNTEAFF
TRBD1 | once | TRBJ1-5 | TRBV6-5 | TGTGCCACCGCGAGACAGGGGGTAAATCAGCCCCAGCATTTT | CATARQGVNQPQHF
TRBD1 | . | TRBJ1-5 | TRBV19 | TGTGCCAGTACCAACCCTCGGACAGGGGGGTTCAATCAGCCCCAGCATTTT | CASTNPRTGGFNQPQHF
. | . | TRBJ2-1 | TRBV6-5 | TGTGCCAGCAGTTACTCGTATGGGGAGCTCTACAATGAGCAGTTCTTC | CASSYSYGELYNEQFF
. | . | TRBJ1-2 | TRBV28 | TGTGCCAGCAGTTCCCCCCTCCAGACCAACTATGGCTACACCTTC | CASSSPLQTNYGYTF
. | once | TRBJ2-2 | TRBV4-2 | TGTGCCAGCAGCCCGGGGGCGGTTGGCACCGGGGAGCTGTTTTTT | CASSPGAVGTGELFF
. | . | TRBJ2-5 | TRBV5-5 | TGTGCCAGCAGCTTGGGACAGGAAGAGACCCAGTACTTC | CASSLGQEETQYF
. | . | TRBJ2-7 | TRBV2 | TGTGCCAGGGAGTCGAGGGTCTCCTACGAGCAGTACTTC | CARESRVSYEQYF
TRBD2 | . | TRBJ2-2 | TRBV9 | TGTGCCAGCAGCGTAGGCGGGGGTCCGGCCGGGGAGCTGTTTTTT | CASSVGGGPAGELFF
TRBD1 | . | TRBJ1-1 | TRBV4-1 | TGCGCCAGCAGCCAAGATTGGGGACAGGGGCTCACTGAAGCTTTCTTT | CASSQDWGQGLTEAFF
TRBD1 | . | TRBJ2-7 | TRBV10-1 | TGCGCCAGCAGTGAGTCGATAGGGACAGGGATATCCTACGAGCAGTACTTC | CASSESIGTGISYEQYF
TRBD1 | . | TRBJ1-1 | TRBV7-9 | TGTGCCAGCAGCTCCGGACAGGGTAGGACCGAAGCTTTCTTT | CASSSGQGRTEAFF
. | . | TRBJ1-5 | TRBV2 | TGTGCCAGCAGTGTGGGCAGGGGAAATCAGCCCCAGCATTTT | CASSVGRGNQPQHF
TRBD1 | once | TRBJ1-5 | TRBV30 | TGTGCCTGGCAGACAGGGTATAGCAATCAGCCCCAGCATTTT | CAWQTGYSNQPQHF
. | few | TRBJ2-1 | TRBV7-9 | TGTGCCAGCAGCTTATTTTTCTTC | CASSLFFF
TRBD2 | . | TRBJ2-7 | TRBV13 | TGTGCCAGCAGCCGGACTAGTACCTACGAGCAGTACTTC | CASSRTSTYEQYF
. | once | TRBJ2-5 | TRBV5-1 | TGCGCCAGCAGCTTGGTGGTAGCGGGACAGGAGGAGACCCAGTACTTC | CASSLVVAGQEETQYF
TRBD1 | . | TRBJ1-2 | TRBV13 | TGTGCCAGCAGCCAGGGACAGGGGGCGCGAGGCTACACCTTC | CASSQGQGARGYTF
TRBD1 | once | TRBJ1-2 | TRBV25-1 | TGTGCCAGCCACAACACAGGGGAAACCTATGGCTACACCTTC | CASHNTGETYGYTF
. | . | TRBJ2-5 | TRBV2 | TGTGCCAGCAGTGACGCCGGAACCGCCGGCGGGTCCCAGTACTTC | CASSDAGTAGGSQYF
. | . | TRBJ1-3 | TRBV7-6 | TGTGCCAGCAGCTTATGGTCAGGGGAAGGAGGAAACACCATATATTTT | CASSLWSGEGGNTIYF
. | . | TRBJ2-7 | TRBV7-8 | TGTGCCAGCAGCCCCCCCACAGGGTGGGCCTACGAGCAGTACTTC | CASSPPTGWAYEQYF